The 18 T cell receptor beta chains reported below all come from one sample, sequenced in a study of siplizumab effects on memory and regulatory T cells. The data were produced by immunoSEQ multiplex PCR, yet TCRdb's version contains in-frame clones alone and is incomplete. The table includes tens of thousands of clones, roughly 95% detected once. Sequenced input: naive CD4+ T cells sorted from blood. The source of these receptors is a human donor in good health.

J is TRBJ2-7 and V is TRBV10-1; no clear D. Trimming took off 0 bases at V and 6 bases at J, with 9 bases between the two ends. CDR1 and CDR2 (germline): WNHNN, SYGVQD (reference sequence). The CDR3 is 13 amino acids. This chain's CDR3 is CASSESITLEQYF. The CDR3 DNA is TGCGCCAGCAGTGAGTCAATAACTCTCGAGCAGTACTTC.

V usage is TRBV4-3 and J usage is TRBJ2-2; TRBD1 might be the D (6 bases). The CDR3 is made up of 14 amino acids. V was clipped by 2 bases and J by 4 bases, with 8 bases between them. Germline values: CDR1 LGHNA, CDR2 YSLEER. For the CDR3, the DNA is TGCGCCAGCAGCCAATCGGACAGCACCGGGGAGCTGTTTTTT. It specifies CASSQSDSTGELFF.

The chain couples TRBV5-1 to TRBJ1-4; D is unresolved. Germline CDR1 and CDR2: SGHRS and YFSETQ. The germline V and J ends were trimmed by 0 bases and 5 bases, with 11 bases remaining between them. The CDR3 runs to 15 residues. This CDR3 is CASSLGNEINEKLFF. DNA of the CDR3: TGCGCCAGCAGCTTGGGTAACGAAATCAATGAAAAACTGTTTTTT.

The CDR3 DNA follows: TGTGCCAGCAGTTACTCGACGGGGGAGCAGTACTTC. It is translated as CASSYSTGEQYF. This chain joins TRBV6-6 and TRBJ2-7; weak D call: TRBD2 (5 bases). The germline V and J ends were trimmed by 0 bases and 7 bases, with 7 bases remaining between them. There are 12 residues in the CDR3. Germline CDR1 MNHNY, CDR2 SVGAGI (reference sequence).

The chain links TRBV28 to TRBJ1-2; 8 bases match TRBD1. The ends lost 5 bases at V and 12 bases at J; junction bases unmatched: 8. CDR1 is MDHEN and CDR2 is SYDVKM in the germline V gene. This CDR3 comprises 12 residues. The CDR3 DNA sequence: TGTGCCAGCAGTACCGGACAGGGAAGGCACACCTTC. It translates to CASSTGQGRHTF.

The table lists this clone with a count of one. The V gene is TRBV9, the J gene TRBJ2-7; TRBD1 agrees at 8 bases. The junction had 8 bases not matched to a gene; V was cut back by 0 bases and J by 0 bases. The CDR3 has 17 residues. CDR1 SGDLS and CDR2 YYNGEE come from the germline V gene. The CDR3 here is CASSVATRDRLSYEQYF. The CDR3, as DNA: TGTGCCAGCAGCGTAGCTACTAGGGACAGGCTCTCCTACGAGCAGTACTTC.

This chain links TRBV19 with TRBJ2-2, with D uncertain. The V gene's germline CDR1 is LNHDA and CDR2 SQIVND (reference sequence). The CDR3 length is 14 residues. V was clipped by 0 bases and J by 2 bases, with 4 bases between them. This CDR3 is CASSIESNTGELFF. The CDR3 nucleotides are TGTGCCAGTAGTATAGAATCAAACACCGGGGAGCTGTTTTTT.

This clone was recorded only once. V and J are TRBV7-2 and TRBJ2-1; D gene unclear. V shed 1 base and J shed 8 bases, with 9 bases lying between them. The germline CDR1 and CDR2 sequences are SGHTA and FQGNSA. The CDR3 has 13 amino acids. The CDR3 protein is CASSLDYVDEQFF. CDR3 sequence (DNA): TGTGCCAGCAGCTTAGACTATGTGGATGAGCAGTTCTTC.

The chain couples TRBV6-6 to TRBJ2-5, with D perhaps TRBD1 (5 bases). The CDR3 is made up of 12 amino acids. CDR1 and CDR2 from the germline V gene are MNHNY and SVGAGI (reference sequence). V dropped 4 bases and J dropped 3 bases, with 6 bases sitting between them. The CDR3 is CASSSREETQYF. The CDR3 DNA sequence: TGTGCCAGCAGTTCCAGGGAAGAGACCCAGTACTTC.

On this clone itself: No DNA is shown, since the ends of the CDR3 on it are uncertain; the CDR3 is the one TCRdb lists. The CDR3 loop reads CASSSSPGQGQSNQPQHF. The V call is TRBV28, the J call TRBJ1-5; the table's D call TRBD1 went unverified against the DNA. 18 amino acids form the CDR3, both terminal residues included. Germline loops: CDR1 MDHEN, CDR2 SYDVKM.

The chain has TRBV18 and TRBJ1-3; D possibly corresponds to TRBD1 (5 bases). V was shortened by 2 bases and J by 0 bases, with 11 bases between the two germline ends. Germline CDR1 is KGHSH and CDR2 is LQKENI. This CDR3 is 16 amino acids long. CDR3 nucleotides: TGTGCCAGCTCACCATCCCCGACAGTCTCTGGAAACACCATATATTTT. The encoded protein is CASSPSPTVSGNTIYF.

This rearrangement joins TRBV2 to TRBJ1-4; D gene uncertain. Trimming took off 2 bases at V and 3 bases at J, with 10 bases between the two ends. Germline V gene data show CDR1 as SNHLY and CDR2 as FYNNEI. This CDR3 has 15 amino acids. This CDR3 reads CASSEQAAPNEKLFF. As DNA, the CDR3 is TGTGCCAGCAGTGAACAGGCAGCCCCTAATGAAAAACTGTTTTTT. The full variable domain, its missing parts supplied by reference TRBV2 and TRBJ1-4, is EPEVTQTPSHQVTQMGQEVILRCVPISNHLYFYWYRQILGQKVEFLVSFYNNEISEKSEIFDDQFSVERPDGSNFTLKIRSTKLEDSAMYFCASSEQAAPNEKLFFGSGTQLSVL.

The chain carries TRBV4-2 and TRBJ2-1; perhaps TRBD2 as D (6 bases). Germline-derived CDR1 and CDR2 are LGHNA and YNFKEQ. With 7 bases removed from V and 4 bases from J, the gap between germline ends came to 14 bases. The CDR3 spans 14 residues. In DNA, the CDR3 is TGTGCCAGCAAGCCGGGACTGGGGTACAATGAGCAGTTCTTC. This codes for CASKPGLGYNEQFF.

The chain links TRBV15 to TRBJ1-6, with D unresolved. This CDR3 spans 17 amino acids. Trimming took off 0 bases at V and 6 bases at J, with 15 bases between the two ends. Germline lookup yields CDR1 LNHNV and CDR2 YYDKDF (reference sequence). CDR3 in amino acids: CATSRDPQESSNSPLHF. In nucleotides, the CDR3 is TGTGCCACCAGCAGAGATCCCCAGGAGAGTTCTAATTCACCCCTCCACTTT.

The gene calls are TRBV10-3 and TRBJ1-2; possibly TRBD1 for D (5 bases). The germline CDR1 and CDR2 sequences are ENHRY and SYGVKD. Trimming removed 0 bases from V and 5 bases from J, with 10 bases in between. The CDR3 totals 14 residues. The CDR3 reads CAISESGGSYGYTF. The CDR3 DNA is TGTGCCATCAGTGAGTCGGGGGGGTCGTATGGCTACACCTTC.

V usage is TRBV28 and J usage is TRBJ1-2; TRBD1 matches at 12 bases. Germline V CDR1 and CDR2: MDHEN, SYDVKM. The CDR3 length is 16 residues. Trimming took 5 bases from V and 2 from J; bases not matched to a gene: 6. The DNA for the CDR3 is TGTGCCAGCAGTGTTAGGGACAGGGGGCCCAACTATGGCTACACCTTC. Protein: CASSVRDRGPNYGYTF.

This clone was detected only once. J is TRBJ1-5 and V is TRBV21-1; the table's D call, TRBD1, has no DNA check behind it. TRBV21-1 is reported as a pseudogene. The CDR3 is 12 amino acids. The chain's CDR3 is CASSIRGQPQHF. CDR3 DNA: TGTGCCAGCAGCATCAGGGGTCAGCCCCAGCATTTT.

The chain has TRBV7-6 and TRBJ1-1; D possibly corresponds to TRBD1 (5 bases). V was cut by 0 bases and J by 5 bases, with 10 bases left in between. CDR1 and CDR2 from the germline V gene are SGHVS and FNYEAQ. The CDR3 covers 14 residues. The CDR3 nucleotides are TGTGCCAGCAGCTTAGCACCGGAGGGGACTGAAGCTTTCTTT. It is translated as CASSLAPEGTEAFF.